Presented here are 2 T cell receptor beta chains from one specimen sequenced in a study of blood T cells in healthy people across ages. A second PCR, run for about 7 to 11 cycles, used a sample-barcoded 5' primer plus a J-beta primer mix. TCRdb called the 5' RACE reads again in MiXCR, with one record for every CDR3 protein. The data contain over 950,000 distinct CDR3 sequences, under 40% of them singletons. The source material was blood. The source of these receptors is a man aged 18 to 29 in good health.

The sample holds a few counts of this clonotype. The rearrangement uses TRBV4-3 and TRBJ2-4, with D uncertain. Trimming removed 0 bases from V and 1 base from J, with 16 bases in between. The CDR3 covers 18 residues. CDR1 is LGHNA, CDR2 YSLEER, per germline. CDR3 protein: CASSQDRASRIAKNIQYF. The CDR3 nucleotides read TGCGCCAGCAGCCAAGATAGGGCAAGTAGGATCGCCAAAAACATTCAGTACTTC.

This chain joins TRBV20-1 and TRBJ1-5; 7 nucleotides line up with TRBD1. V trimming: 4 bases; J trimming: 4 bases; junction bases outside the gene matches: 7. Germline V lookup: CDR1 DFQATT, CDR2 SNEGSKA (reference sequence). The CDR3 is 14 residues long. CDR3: CSANDRARNQPQHF. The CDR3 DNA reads TGCAGTGCTAATGACAGGGCTCGAAATCAGCCCCAGCATTTT.